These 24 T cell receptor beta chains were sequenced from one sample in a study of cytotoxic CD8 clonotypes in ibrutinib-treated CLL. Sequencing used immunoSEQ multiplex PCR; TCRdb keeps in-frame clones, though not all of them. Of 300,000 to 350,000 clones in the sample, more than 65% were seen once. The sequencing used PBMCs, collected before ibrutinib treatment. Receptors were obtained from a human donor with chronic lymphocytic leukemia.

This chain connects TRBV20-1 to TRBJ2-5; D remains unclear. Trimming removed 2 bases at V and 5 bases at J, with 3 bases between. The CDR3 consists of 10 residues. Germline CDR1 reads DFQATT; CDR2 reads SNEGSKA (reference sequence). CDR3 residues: CSARWETQYF. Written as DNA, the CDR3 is TGCAGTGCTAGATGGGAGACCCAGTACTTC.

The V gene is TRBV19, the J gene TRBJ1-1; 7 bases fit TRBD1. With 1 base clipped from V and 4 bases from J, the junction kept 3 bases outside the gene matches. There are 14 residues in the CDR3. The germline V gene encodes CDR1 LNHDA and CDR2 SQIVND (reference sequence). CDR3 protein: CASSIVTGATEAFF. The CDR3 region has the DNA TGTGCCAGTAGTATAGTTACAGGGGCCACTGAAGCTTTCTTT.

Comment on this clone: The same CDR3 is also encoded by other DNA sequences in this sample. The CDR3 reads CASSRDSTYEQYF. The CDR3 nucleotides are TGCGCCAGCAGCCGGGACAGCACCTACGAGCAGTACTTC. V usage is TRBV5-1 and J usage is TRBJ2-7; TRBD1 matches at 7 bases. This CDR3 contains 13 residues. The V gene end was trimmed by 4 bases and the J gene end by 2 bases; junction bases not matched to a gene: 3. CDR1 and CDR2 (germline): SGHRS, YFSETQ.

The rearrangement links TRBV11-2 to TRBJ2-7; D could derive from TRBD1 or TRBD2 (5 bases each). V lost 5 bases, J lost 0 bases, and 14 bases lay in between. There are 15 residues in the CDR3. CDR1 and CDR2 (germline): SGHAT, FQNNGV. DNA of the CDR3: TGTGCCAGCAGCCGAACGGGACGACACTCCTACGAGCAGTACTTC. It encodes CASSRTGRHSYEQYF.

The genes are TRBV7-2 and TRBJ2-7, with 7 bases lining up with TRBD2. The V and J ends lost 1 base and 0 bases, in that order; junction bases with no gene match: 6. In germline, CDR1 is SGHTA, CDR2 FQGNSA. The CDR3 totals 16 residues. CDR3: CASSLVASGVSYEQYF. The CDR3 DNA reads TGTGCCAGCAGCTTAGTCGCTAGCGGCGTCTCCTACGAGCAGTACTTC. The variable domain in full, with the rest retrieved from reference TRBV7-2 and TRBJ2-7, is GAGVSQSPSNKVTEKGKDVELRCDPISGHTALYWYRQSLGQGLEFLIYFQGNSAPDKSGLPSDRFSAERTGGSVSTLTIQRTQQEDSAVYLCASSLVASGVSYEQYFGPGTRLTVT.

The CDR3 is CASSPQTDFQPQHF. The CDR3 DNA reads TGTGCCAGCAGCCCCCAGACAGACTTTCAGCCCCAGCATTTT. The chain couples TRBV7-2 to TRBJ1-5; tentatively, D is TRBD1 (5 bases). The CDR3 spans 14 residues. Trimming pared 5 bases from V and 6 bases from J, leaving 14 bases between. Germline-derived CDR1 and CDR2 are SGHTA and FQGNSA.

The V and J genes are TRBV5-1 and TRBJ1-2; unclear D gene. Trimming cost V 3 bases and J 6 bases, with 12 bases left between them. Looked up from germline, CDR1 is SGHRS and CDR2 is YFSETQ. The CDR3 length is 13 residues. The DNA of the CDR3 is TGCGCCAGCAGCTATGATTCGACTGATGGCTACACCTTC. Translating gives CASSYDSTDGYTF.

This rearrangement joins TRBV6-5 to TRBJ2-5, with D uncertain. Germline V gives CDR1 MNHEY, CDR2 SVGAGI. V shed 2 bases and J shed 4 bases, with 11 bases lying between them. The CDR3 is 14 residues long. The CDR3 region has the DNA TGTGCCAGCAGTTACGGTGGGGTTGGAGAGACCCAGTACTTC. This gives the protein CASSYGGVGETQYF.

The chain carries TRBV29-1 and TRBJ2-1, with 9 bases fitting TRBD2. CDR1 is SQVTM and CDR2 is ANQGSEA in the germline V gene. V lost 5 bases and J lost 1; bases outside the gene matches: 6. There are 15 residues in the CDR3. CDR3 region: CSVLAGGGSYNEQFF. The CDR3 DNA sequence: TGCAGCGTTCTGGCGGGAGGGGGATCCTACAATGAGCAGTTCTTC.

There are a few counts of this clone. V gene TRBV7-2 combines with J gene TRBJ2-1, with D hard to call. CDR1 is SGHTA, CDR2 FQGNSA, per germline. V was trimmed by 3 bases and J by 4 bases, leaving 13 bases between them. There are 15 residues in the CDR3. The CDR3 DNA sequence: TGTGCCAGCAGCTTTACCGGGCCTAGTTACAATGAGCAGTTCTTC. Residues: CASSFTGPSYNEQFF.

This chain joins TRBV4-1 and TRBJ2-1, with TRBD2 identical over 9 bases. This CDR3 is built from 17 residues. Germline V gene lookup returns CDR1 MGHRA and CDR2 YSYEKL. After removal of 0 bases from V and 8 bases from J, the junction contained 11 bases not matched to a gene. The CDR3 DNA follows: TGCGCCAGCAGCCAAGAGGGCATAGCGGGAGCCCGCTATGAGCAGTTCTTC. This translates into CASSQEGIAGARYEQFF.

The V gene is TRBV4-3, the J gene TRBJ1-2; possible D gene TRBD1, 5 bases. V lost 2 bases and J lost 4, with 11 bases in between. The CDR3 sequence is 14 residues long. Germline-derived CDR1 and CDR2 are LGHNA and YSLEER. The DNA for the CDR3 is TGCGCCAGCAGCCAATTGGGGCACGGCTATGGCTACACCTTC. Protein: CASSQLGHGYGYTF.

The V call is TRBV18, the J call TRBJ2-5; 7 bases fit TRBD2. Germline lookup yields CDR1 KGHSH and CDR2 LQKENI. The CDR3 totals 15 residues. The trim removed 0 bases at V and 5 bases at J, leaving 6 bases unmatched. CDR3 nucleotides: TGTGCCAGCTCACCACCGTTGGCGGGAGTGGAGACCCAGTACTTC. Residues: CASSPPLAGVETQYF.

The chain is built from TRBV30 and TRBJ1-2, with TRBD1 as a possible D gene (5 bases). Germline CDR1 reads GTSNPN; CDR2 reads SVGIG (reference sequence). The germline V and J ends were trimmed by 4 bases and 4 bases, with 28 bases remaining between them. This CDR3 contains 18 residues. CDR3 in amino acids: CAWMRRGVETGQAYGYTF. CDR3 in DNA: TGTGCCTGGATGCGGCGGGGGGTCGAGACTGGTCAGGCCTATGGCTACACCTTC.

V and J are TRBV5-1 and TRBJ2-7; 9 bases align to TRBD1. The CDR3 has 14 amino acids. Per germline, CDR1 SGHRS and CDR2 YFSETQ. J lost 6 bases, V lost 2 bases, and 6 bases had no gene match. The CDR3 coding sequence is TGCGCCAGCAGCTTCCGGGACAGGGCGGCCGAGCAGTACTTC. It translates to CASSFRDRAAEQYF.

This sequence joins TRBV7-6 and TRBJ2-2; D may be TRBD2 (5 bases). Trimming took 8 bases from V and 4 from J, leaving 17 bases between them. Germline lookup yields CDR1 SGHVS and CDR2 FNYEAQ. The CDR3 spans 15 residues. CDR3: CASAATSGVTGELFF. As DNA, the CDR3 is TGTGCCAGCGCCGCAACGTCCGGGGTCACCGGGGAGCTGTTTTTT.

The CDR3 sequence is CASGLAGGTGELFF. CDR3 DNA: TGTGCCAGCGGATTAGCGGGAGGGACCGGGGAGCTGTTTTTT. The V gene is TRBV11-3, the J gene TRBJ2-2; 11 nucleotides line up with TRBD2. Germline V gene lookup returns CDR1 SGHNT and CDR2 YENEEA. CDR3 length equals 14 residues. V dropped 8 bases and J dropped 5; count of bases not matched to a gene: 4.

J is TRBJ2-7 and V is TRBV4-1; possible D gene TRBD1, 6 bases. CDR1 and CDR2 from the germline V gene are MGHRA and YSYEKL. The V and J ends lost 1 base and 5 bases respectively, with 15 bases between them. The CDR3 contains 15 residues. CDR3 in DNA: TGCGCCAGCAGCCAAGCATTGGGGGCGCGGGACGAGCAGTACTTC. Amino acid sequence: CASSQALGARDEQYF.

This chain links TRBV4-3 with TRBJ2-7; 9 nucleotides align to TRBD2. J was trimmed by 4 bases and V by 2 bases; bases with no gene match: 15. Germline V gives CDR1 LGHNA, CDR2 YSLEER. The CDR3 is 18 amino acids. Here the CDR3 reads CASSQSASSGALIYEQYF. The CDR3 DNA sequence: TGCGCCAGCAGCCAAAGCGCTTCTAGCGGGGCCCTCATTTACGAGCAGTACTTC.

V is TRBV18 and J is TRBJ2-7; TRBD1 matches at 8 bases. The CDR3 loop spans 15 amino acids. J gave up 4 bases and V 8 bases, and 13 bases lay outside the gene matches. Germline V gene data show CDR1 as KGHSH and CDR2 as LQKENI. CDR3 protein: CASQQQTGAVYEQYF. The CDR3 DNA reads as TGTGCCAGCCAACAACAGACAGGGGCGGTATACGAGCAGTACTTC.

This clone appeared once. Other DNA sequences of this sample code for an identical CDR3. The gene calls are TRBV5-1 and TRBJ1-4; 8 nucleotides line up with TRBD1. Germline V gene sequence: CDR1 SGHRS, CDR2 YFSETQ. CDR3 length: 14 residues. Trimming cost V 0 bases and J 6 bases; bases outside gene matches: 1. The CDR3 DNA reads TGCGCCAGCAGCTTGGGACAGGGGTATGAAAAACTGTTTTTT. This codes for CASSLGQGYEKLFF.

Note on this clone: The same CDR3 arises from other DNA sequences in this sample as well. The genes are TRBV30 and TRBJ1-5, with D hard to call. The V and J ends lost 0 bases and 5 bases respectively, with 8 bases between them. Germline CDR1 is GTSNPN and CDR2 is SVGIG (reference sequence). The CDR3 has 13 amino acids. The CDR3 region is CAWSVRGDQPQHF. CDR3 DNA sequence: TGTGCCTGGAGTGTACGGGGTGATCAGCCCCAGCATTTT.

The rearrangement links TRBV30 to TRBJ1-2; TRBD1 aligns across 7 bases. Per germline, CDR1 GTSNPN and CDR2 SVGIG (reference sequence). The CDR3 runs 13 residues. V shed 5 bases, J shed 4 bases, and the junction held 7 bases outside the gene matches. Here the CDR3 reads CAWDPGQSYGYTF. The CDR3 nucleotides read TGTGCCTGGGACCCGGGACAGAGCTATGGCTACACCTTC.

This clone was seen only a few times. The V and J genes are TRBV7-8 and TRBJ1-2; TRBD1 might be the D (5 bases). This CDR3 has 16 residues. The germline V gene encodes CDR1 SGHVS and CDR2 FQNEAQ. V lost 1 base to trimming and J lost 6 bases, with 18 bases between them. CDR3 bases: TGTGCCAGCAGCTTAGTTCCGAGACAGCTAGAGGATGGCTACACCTTC. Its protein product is CASSLVPRQLEDGYTF.